This T cell receptor beta chain was documented in a study of blood T cell repertoires in COVID-19. Within the 2 weeks before study entry, each person in the exposed group met a COVID-19 case. The V segment lost 4 bases and the J segment 2 bases; nucleotides outside the gene matches: 4. CDR3 length: 15 residues. Clones were sequenced by immunoSEQ multiplex PCR, and TCRdb holds only the in-frame ones, with some missing. This table holds some 300,000 clones, around nine tenths found once. V is TRBV5-3 and J is TRBJ1-5; TRBD1 agrees at 9 bases. TRBV5-3 is treated as an ORF (open reading frame) with a function not yet certain. Source material: PBMCs or T cells enriched from blood (not recorded which). The TCR was taken from a woman in her 30s who had been exposed to COVID-19. The CDR3 is CARSHRQGGNQPQHF. DNA for the CDR3: TGTGCCAGAAGCCACAGACAGGGGGGCAATCAGCCCCAGCATTTT.